A selection of T cell receptor beta chains follows, all from one sample in a study of blood T cell repertoires in COVID-19. Only in-frame clones appear in the TCRdb table, and some are missing; sequencing was by immunoSEQ multiplex PCR. The data hold around 250,000 clones, with 85% to 90% observed a single time. Specimen: peripheral blood. These receptors were taken from a man younger than 30 with active or convalescent COVID-19. CDR3s include the opening cysteine and the closing phenylalanine or tryptophan. Each record gives: J gene, V gene, D gene, clone size, CDR3 protein, CDR3 DNA. The D gene is left open where the match is weak. The size entry is marked missing in some rows and otherwise reads once, few, many or a size class.

J gene: TRBJ1-2; V gene: TRBV30; D gene: NA; clone size: NA; CDR3 protein: CAWSESAKHYTF; CDR3 DNA: TGTGCCTGGAGTGAAAGCGCTAAGCACTACACCTTC
J gene: TRBJ2-1; V gene: TRBV9; D gene: NA; clone size: NA; CDR3 protein: CASSVGRVRNEQFF; CDR3 DNA: TGTGCCAGCAGCGTAGGCAGGGTACGCAATGAGCAGTTCTTC
J gene: TRBJ1-4; V gene: TRBV19; D gene: TRBD1; clone size: NA; CDR3 protein: CASSVDRGNEKLFF; CDR3 DNA: TGTGCCAGTAGCGTTGACAGGGGAAATGAAAAACTGTTTTTT
J gene: TRBJ2-7; V gene: TRBV6-6; D gene: NA; clone size: NA; CDR3 protein: CASSGGGGQLEQYF; CDR3 DNA: TGTGCCAGCAGTGGGGGAGGGGGGCAACTCGAGCAGTACTTC
J gene: TRBJ2-5; V gene: TRBV3-1/TRBV3-2; D gene: NA; clone size: NA; CDR3 protein: CASSRHRDFETQYF; CDR3 DNA: TGTGCCAGCAGCCGTCACAGGGATTTCGAGACCCAGTACTTC
J gene: TRBJ1-1; V gene: TRBV6-6; D gene: NA; clone size: NA; CDR3 protein: CASSYEENTEAFF; CDR3 DNA: TGTGCCAGCAGTTACGAGGAGAACACTGAAGCTTTCTTT
J gene: TRBJ2-1; V gene: TRBV11-2; D gene: NA; clone size: NA; CDR3 protein: CASTLGRNEQFF; CDR3 DNA: TGTGCCAGCACCCTAGGGAGGAATGAGCAGTTCTTC
J gene: TRBJ2-5; V gene: TRBV30; D gene: NA; clone size: NA; CDR3 protein: CAWSGQVVSETQYF; CDR3 DNA: TGTGCCTGGAGTGGCCAGGTAGTATCCGAGACCCAGTACTTC
J gene: TRBJ1-2; V gene: TRBV18; D gene: NA; clone size: few; CDR3 protein: CASSPEARPNYGYTF; CDR3 DNA: TGTGCCAGCTCACCAGAGGCACGGCCAAACTATGGCTACACCTTC
J gene: TRBJ2-7; V gene: TRBV6-6; D gene: TRBD1; clone size: NA; CDR3 protein: CASSSDRISYEQYF; CDR3 DNA: TGTGCCAGCAGTTCGGACAGGATTTCCTACGAGCAGTACTTC
J gene: TRBJ1-6; V gene: TRBV5-1; D gene: NA; clone size: once; CDR3 protein: CASSLDPPRTDSPLHF; CDR3 DNA: TGCGCCAGCAGCTTGGACCCACCGAGGACTGATTCACCCCTCCACTTT
J gene: TRBJ1-2; V gene: TRBV19; D gene: NA; clone size: NA; CDR3 protein: CASTLDGGYGYTF; CDR3 DNA: TGTGCCAGTACCCTGGACGGGGGCTATGGCTACACCTTC
J gene: TRBJ1-2; V gene: TRBV2; D gene: TRBD1; clone size: NA; CDR3 protein: CASSEQGAYGYTF; CDR3 DNA: TGTGCCAGCAGTGAACAGGGGGCCTATGGCTACACCTTC
J gene: TRBJ1-3; V gene: TRBV24-1; D gene: NA; clone size: NA; CDR3 protein: CATSDWRRNTIYF; CDR3 DNA: TGTGCCACCAGTGATTGGCGGAGGAACACCATATATTTT
J gene: TRBJ1-2; V gene: TRBV28; D gene: NA; clone size: NA; CDR3 protein: CASLAGYGYTF; CDR3 DNA: TGTGCCAGCCTCGCGGGCTATGGCTACACCTTC
J gene: TRBJ1-2; V gene: TRBV2; D gene: NA; clone size: NA; CDR3 protein: CASSESIRGNYGYTF; CDR3 DNA: TGTGCCAGCAGTGAATCAATAAGAGGGAACTATGGCTACACCTTC
J gene: TRBJ1-2; V gene: TRBV3-1/TRBV3-2; D gene: NA; clone size: NA; CDR3 protein: CASSQEGGSLGYTF; CDR3 DNA: TGTGCCAGCAGCCAAGAAGGGGGTTCCCTTGGCTACACCTTC
J gene: TRBJ1-1; V gene: TRBV5-1; D gene: TRBD1; clone size: NA; CDR3 protein: CASSLTGVNTEAFF; CDR3 DNA: TGCGCCAGCAGCTTGACAGGGGTGAACACTGAAGCTTTCTTT
J gene: TRBJ2-2; V gene: TRBV10-1; D gene: NA; clone size: NA; CDR3 protein: CPSSAQGGTGELFF; CDR3 DNA: TGCCCCAGCAGTGCACAGGGGGGGACCGGGGAGCTGTTTTTT
J gene: TRBJ2-7; V gene: TRBV10-3; D gene: NA; clone size: NA; CDR3 protein: CATAGQIKTYEQYF; CDR3 DNA: TGTGCCACCGCTGGACAAATCAAAACCTACGAGCAGTACTTC
J gene: TRBJ2-5; V gene: TRBV24-1; D gene: TRBD1; clone size: NA; CDR3 protein: CATSDHGRQGETQYF; CDR3 DNA: TGTGCCACCAGTGATCACGGAAGACAGGGGGAGACCCAGTACTTC
J gene: TRBJ1-4; V gene: TRBV25-1; D gene: TRBD1; clone size: NA; CDR3 protein: CASQDRGRANEKLFF; CDR3 DNA: TGTGCCAGCCAGGACAGGGGGCGGGCTAATGAAAAACTGTTTTTT
J gene: TRBJ2-7; V gene: TRBV7-2; D gene: TRBD2; clone size: NA; CDR3 protein: CASSSRTSGNRYEQYF; CDR3 DNA: TGTGCCAGCAGCTCCAGGACTAGCGGGAATCGATACGAGCAGTACTTC
J gene: TRBJ2-2; V gene: TRBV9; D gene: NA; clone size: NA; CDR3 protein: CASSFGLGELFF; CDR3 DNA: TGTGCCAGCAGCTTCGGTCTGGGGGAGCTGTTTTTT
J gene: TRBJ2-3; V gene: TRBV27; D gene: TRBD2; clone size: NA; CDR3 protein: CASSLSTSGVTQYF; CDR3 DNA: TGTGCCAGCAGTTTATCGACTAGCGGGGTGACGCAGTATTTT
J gene: TRBJ1-4; V gene: TRBV5-4; D gene: NA; clone size: NA; CDR3 protein: CASSLQGINEKLFF; CDR3 DNA: TGTGCCAGCAGCTTGCAGGGGATTAATGAAAAACTGTTTTTT
J gene: TRBJ2-2; V gene: TRBV3-1/TRBV3-2; D gene: TRBD1; clone size: NA; CDR3 protein: CASSAGQGGIGELFF; CDR3 DNA: TGTGCCAGCAGCGCGGGACAGGGAGGGATCGGGGAGCTGTTTTTT
J gene: TRBJ2-7; V gene: TRBV14; D gene: NA; clone size: NA; CDR3 protein: CASSQVNFREQYF; CDR3 DNA: TGTGCCAGCAGCCAAGTTAATTTTCGGGAGCAGTACTTC
J gene: TRBJ2-1; V gene: TRBV12-3/TRBV12-4; D gene: NA; clone size: once; CDR3 protein: CASSFMTSNEQFF; CDR3 DNA: TGTGCCAGCAGTTTTATGACTTCAAATGAGCAGTTCTTC
J gene: TRBJ2-3; V gene: TRBV19; D gene: TRBD2; clone size: NA; CDR3 protein: CASSRDSGSYTDTQYF; CDR3 DNA: TGTGCCAGTAGCCGAGATAGCGGGAGTTATACAGATACGCAGTATTTT
J gene: TRBJ2-7; V gene: TRBV29-1; D gene: NA; clone size: NA; CDR3 protein: CSVVGVSSYEQYF; CDR3 DNA: TGCAGCGTTGTAGGGGTATCCTCCTACGAGCAGTACTTC
J gene: TRBJ2-1; V gene: TRBV11-3; D gene: NA; clone size: once; CDR3 protein: CASSQRSNEQFF; CDR3 DNA: TGTGCCAGCAGCCAGCGGAGCAATGAGCAGTTCTTC
J gene: TRBJ1-5; V gene: TRBV4-1; D gene: NA; clone size: NA; CDR3 protein: CASSQEARGSLNQPQHF; CDR3 DNA: TGCGCCAGCAGCCAAGAGGCGAGGGGGTCCCTCAATCAGCCCCAGCATTTT
J gene: TRBJ1-3; V gene: TRBV13; D gene: NA; clone size: few; CDR3 protein: CASSLERGHPAGNTIYF; CDR3 DNA: TGTGCCAGCAGCTTAGAGCGGGGCCACCCAGCTGGAAACACCATATATTTT
J gene: TRBJ2-5; V gene: TRBV28; D gene: NA; clone size: NA; CDR3 protein: CASSLYSRLQETQYF; CDR3 DNA: TGTGCCAGCAGCTTATACAGCCGCTTGCAAGAGACCCAGTACTTC
J gene: TRBJ2-1; V gene: TRBV27; D gene: NA; clone size: NA; CDR3 protein: CASSLRSSSYNEQFF; CDR3 DNA: TGTGCCAGCAGTTTAAGGAGCAGCTCCTACAATGAGCAGTTCTTC
J gene: TRBJ1-5; V gene: TRBV19; D gene: TRBD1; clone size: NA; CDR3 protein: CASRDSVSNQPQHF; CDR3 DNA: TGTGCCAGCCGGGACAGTGTTAGCAATCAGCCCCAGCATTTT
J gene: TRBJ2-1; V gene: TRBV9; D gene: NA; clone size: NA; CDR3 protein: CASSPFISSGEQFF; CDR3 DNA: TGTGCCAGCAGCCCCTTTATTAGCTCGGGTGAGCAGTTCTTC
J gene: TRBJ2-7; V gene: TRBV19; D gene: TRBD1; clone size: few; CDR3 protein: CASSKDRRYEQYF; CDR3 DNA: TGTGCCAGTAGTAAGGACAGGAGATACGAGCAGTACTTC
J gene: TRBJ2-3; V gene: TRBV5-1; D gene: TRBD1; clone size: NA; CDR3 protein: CASSRRTGARMDTQYF; CDR3 DNA: TGCGCCAGCAGCCGCCGGACAGGTGCTCGAATGGATACGCAGTATTTT
J gene: TRBJ1-2; V gene: TRBV28; D gene: TRBD1; clone size: NA; CDR3 protein: CASSEDRGGYGYTF; CDR3 DNA: TGTGCCAGCAGTGAGGACAGGGGGGGGTATGGCTACACCTTC
J gene: TRBJ2-7; V gene: TRBV29-1; D gene: NA; clone size: NA; CDR3 protein: CSVGELGEQYF; CDR3 DNA: TGCAGCGTCGGGGAGTTGGGCGAGCAGTACTTC
J gene: TRBJ2-2; V gene: TRBV2; D gene: NA; clone size: NA; CDR3 protein: CASSPVGELFF; CDR3 DNA: TGTGCCAGCAGCCCGGTGGGGGAGCTGTTTTTT
J gene: TRBJ2-1; V gene: TRBV7-3; D gene: NA; clone size: NA; CDR3 protein: CASSFRDGEQFF; CDR3 DNA: TGTGCCAGCAGCTTCCGGGATGGTGAGCAGTTCTTC
J gene: TRBJ2-2; V gene: TRBV9; D gene: TRBD1; clone size: once; CDR3 protein: CASSTRPGTGTGSGEELFF; CDR3 DNA: TGTGCCAGCAGCACCCGTCCCGGGACAGGTACGGGAAGTGGCGAGGAGCTGTTTTTT
J gene: TRBJ1-1; V gene: TRBV6-6; D gene: NA; clone size: few; CDR3 protein: CASSYSQIMNTEAFF; CDR3 DNA: TGTGCCAGCAGTTACTCGCAGATCATGAACACTGAAGCTTTCTTT